This TCR beta chain emerged from a study of control samples from healthy donors and cancer patients. The table came from immunoSEQ multiplex PCR; TCRdb's copy has only in-frame clones and leaves some out. The data show 200,000 to 250,000 clones, over 90% seen once. Germline V gene data show CDR1 as WSHSY and CDR2 as SAAADI. This CDR3 is 16 amino acids long. J gave up 9 bases and V 10 bases, and 19 bases lay outside the gene matches. The TCR comes from a man aged 50 to 59 in good health. The rearrangement uses TRBV10-2 and TRBJ2-2, with 8 bases matching TRBD1. The sequenced sample was blood. CDR3 nucleotides: TGCGCCACCCTAAACTCTTTCGGGACAGGCCCGTGGGAGCTGTTTTTT. Translated: CATLNSFGTGPWELFF.